Given below is one T cell receptor (beta chain) in context. Its antigen remains unidentified. Those patients who had chemo-refractory metastatic non-small-cell lung cancer were given focal radiation along with CTLA-4 blockade through ipilimumab. V was pared by 2 bases and J by 5 bases, with 13 bases between. The CDR3 spans 14 residues. CDR1 and CDR2 from the germline V gene are MDHEN and SYDVKM. This entry is derived from a study of radiotherapy plus CTLA-4 blockade in lung cancer. For the study at large: For 15% to 20% of patients, objective responses occurred, and around 31% had disease control.

Points from the study as a whole: Alongside interferon-beta, early blood T cell clone dynamics were reportedly the best predictor of response.

The method was immunoSEQ multiplex PCR; TCRdb's version includes in-frame clones alone and lacks a portion of them. The sample has some 78,000 clones, 85% to 90% seen once. The rearrangement uses TRBV28 and TRBJ2-7; tentative D call: TRBD1 (5 bases). Specimen: peripheral blood, collected from a patient treated with radiotherapy plus ipilimumab. The sequence came from a human donor with non-small cell lung cancer who had stable disease on radiotherapy plus ipilimumab. The CDR3, as DNA: TGTGCCAGCAGTTTAAGGGGCCTCCAGAACGAGCAGTACTTC. Translated: CASSLRGLQNEQYF.